This T cell receptor beta chain was sequenced during a study of shared clonotypes between healthy human individuals. Study overall: Per-donor plates numbered three CD4 naive, three CD4 memory, two CD8 naive and one CD8 memory. General study findings and limits: Approximately 4.9% of naive CD4 clonotypes were shared across a few donors. Clonotypes not shared had lower generation probabilities than those common to all four donors. Memory subsets had estimated richness that was generally smaller than that of naive subsets.

TCRdb's copy holds only in-frame clones and misses some; the assay was immunoSEQ multiplex PCR. The table has 2 million to 2.5 million clones, about 92% seen once. Points on this clone: Its antigen is not known. The same CDR3 also results from other DNA sequences found in this sample.

The naive CD8 population came from CD45RO-negative cells selected for CCR7, without terminally differentiated effector memory CD45RA+ cells. V lost 0 bases to trimming and J lost 1 base; unmatched junction nucleotides: 3. The CDR3 length is 15 residues. CDR1 is SGDLS, CDR2 YYNGEE, per germline. Sequencing input: naive CD8+ T cells from PBMCs. The source of this sequence is a man younger than 35 in good health. Some clones in this sample may be carry-over from other donors' samples. The chain joins TRBV9 to TRBJ2-7, with 8 positions matching TRBD2. CDR3 coding DNA: TGTGCCAGCAGCGTAGTAGCGGGGAGTTCCTACGAGCAGTACTTC. Protein: CASSVVAGSSYEQYF.